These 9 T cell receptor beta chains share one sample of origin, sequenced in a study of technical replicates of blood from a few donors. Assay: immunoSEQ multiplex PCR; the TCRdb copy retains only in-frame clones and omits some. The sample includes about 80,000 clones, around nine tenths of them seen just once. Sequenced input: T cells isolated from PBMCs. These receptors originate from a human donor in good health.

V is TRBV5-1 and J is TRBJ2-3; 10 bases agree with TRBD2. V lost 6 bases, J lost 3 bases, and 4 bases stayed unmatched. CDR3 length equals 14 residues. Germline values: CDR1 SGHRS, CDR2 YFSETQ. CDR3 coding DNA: TGCGCCAGCACTCAACTAGCGGGGACAGATACGCAGTATTTT. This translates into CASTQLAGTDTQYF.

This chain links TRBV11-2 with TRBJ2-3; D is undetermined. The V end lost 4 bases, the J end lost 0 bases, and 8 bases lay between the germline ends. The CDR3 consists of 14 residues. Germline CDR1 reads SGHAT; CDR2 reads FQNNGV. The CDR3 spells CASSSMTSTDTQYF. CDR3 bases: TGTGCCAGCAGCTCGATGACTAGCACAGATACGCAGTATTTT.

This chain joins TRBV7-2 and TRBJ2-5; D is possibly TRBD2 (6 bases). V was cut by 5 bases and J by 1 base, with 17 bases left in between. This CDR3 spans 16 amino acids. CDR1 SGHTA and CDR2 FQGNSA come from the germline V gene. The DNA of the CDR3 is TGTGCCAGCAGCCGGAATCTAGCGACGCCCCAAGAGACCCAGTACTTC. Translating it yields CASSRNLATPQETQYF.

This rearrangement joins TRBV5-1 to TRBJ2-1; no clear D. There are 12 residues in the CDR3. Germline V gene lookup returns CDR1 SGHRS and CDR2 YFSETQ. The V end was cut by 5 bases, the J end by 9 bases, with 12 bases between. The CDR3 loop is CASSSSSPEQFF. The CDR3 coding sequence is TGCGCCAGCAGTTCCTCAAGCCCTGAGCAGTTCTTC.

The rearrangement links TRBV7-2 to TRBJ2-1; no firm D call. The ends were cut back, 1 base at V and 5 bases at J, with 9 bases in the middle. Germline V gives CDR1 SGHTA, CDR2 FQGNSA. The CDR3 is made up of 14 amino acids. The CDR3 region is CASSLVSWDNEQFF. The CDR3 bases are TGTGCCAGCAGCTTAGTTAGCTGGGACAATGAGCAGTTCTTC.

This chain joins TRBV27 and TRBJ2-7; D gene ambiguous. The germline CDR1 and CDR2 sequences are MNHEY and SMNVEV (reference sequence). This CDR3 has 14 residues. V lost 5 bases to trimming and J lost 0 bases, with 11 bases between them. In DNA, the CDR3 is TGTGCCAGCAGTGTTGCGCTATTCTCCTACGAGCAGTACTTC. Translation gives CASSVALFSYEQYF.

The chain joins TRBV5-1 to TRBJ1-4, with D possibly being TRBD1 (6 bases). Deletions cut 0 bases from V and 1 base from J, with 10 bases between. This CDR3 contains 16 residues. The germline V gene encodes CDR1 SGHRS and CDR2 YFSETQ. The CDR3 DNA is TGCGCCAGCAGCTTGGATGGCAGGGGAACTAATGAAAAACTGTTTTTT. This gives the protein CASSLDGRGTNEKLFF.

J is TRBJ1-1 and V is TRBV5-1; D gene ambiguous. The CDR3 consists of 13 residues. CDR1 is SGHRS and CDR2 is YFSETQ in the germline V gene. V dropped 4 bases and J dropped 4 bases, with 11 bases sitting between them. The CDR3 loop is CASSPAGGTEAFF. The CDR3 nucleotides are TGCGCCAGCAGCCCCGCGGGAGGCACTGAAGCTTTCTTT. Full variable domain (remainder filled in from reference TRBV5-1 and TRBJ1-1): KAGVTQTPRYLIKTRGQQVTLSCSPISGHRSVSWYQQTPGQGLQFLFEYFSETQRNKGNFPGRFSGRQFSNSRSEMNVSTLELGDSALYLCASSPAGGTEAFFGQGTRLTVV.

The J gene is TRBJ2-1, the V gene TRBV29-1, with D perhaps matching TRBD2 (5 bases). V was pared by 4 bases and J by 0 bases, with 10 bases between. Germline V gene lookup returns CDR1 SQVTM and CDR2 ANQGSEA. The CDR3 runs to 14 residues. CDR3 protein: CSVVRESSYNEQFF. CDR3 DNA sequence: TGCAGCGTTGTGAGGGAGAGCTCCTACAATGAGCAGTTCTTC.